Listed below are T cell receptor beta chains from one sample, sequenced in a study of molecular identifiers for immune sequencing clone quantification. TCRdb called the PCR reads again in MiXCR, with one record for every CDR3 protein. The sample holds tens of thousands of distinct CDR3 sequences, around 33% seen once. The sample comprised naive CD8+ T cells from blood, with Jurkat cell RNA spiked in. The source is a human donor in good health. Some libraries in this study had Jurkat cell RNA spiked in. Both conserved end residues are part of each CDR3. Fields, in order: V gene, clone size, CDR3 protein. The size field is filled for only some rows; it gives once, few, many or a size class.

v_call: TRBV11-2; clone_size: -; cdr3_aa: CASSLIGSIGLEAFF
v_call: TRBV27; clone_size: -; cdr3_aa: CASSFSGNDGTQYF
v_call: TRBV6-5; clone_size: few; cdr3_aa: CASSNRTVILSTDTQYF
v_call: TRBV2; clone_size: many; cdr3_aa: CASTGATSYEQYF
v_call: TRBV5-4; clone_size: -; cdr3_aa: CASSIRADTQYF
v_call: TRBV7-2; clone_size: many; cdr3_aa: CASSPNEKLFF
v_call: TRBV28; clone_size: -; cdr3_aa: CASSTRTGGLKLHPPEQYF
v_call: TRBV13; clone_size: few; cdr3_aa: CASSSNVGPQHF
v_call: TRBV4-1; clone_size: -; cdr3_aa: CASSLVTEANQPQHF
v_call: TRBV6-2/TRBV6-3; clone_size: many; cdr3_aa: CASSYLGNRNQPQHF
v_call: TRBV28; clone_size: few; cdr3_aa: CASSLGGPTYEQYF
v_call: TRBV13; clone_size: -; cdr3_aa: CASSPGLAGVQGDTQYF
v_call: TRBV7-9; clone_size: many; cdr3_aa: CASSPPGRVFDEQYF
v_call: TRBV6-5; clone_size: -; cdr3_aa: CASSYSGTSGRTGELFF
v_call: TRBV28; clone_size: few; cdr3_aa: CASSSLESDTLHF
v_call: TRBV6-2/TRBV6-3; clone_size: few; cdr3_aa: CASPILAYEQYF
v_call: TRBV5-1; clone_size: few; cdr3_aa: CASSIWPGFTNEQFF
v_call: TRBV7-9; clone_size: -; cdr3_aa: CASGAGGESNQPQHF
v_call: TRBV28; clone_size: -; cdr3_aa: CASSLRPWTSGPYSYEQYF
v_call: TRBV6-2/TRBV6-3; clone_size: few; cdr3_aa: CASTDRHREGETQYF
v_call: TRBV29-1; clone_size: many; cdr3_aa: CSVVGTGGMNTEAFF
v_call: TRBV19; clone_size: -; cdr3_aa: CASSIGRGRVQPQHF
v_call: TRBV28; clone_size: once; cdr3_aa: CASSPERWVSSCEQYF
v_call: TRBV27; clone_size: -; cdr3_aa: CASKALRETLYEQYF
v_call: TRBV7-9; clone_size: many; cdr3_aa: CASSYGPSGETQYF
v_call: TRBV11-2; clone_size: many; cdr3_aa: CASSLWDPTDTQYF
v_call: TRBV4-1; clone_size: many; cdr3_aa: CASSQDRATDTQYF
v_call: TRBV27; clone_size: -; cdr3_aa: CANSSMDVNQPQHF
v_call: TRBV7-8; clone_size: many; cdr3_aa: CASSPDPPSGNPFEQYF
v_call: TRBV12-3/TRBV12-4; clone_size: -; cdr3_aa: CASSSLLAGASETQYF
v_call: TRBV18; clone_size: few; cdr3_aa: CASSPPKGLDTEAFF
v_call: TRBV5-6; clone_size: -; cdr3_aa: CASSLGTGGYEQYF
v_call: TRBV11-2; clone_size: -; cdr3_aa: CASSLSGPGREQYF
v_call: TRBV3-1; clone_size: -; cdr3_aa: CASSPLGGPSGADTQYF
v_call: TRBV4-3; clone_size: -; cdr3_aa: CASSQGLAGPYNEQYF
v_call: TRBV6-2/TRBV6-3; clone_size: many; cdr3_aa: CASTDADTQPQHF
v_call: TRBV7-9; clone_size: -; cdr3_aa: CASSSGAAPLHF
v_call: TRBV7-8; clone_size: many; cdr3_aa: CASSFQQTGAYEQYF
v_call: TRBV20-1; clone_size: few; cdr3_aa: CSAPRVRDSSYNEQFF
v_call: TRBV19; clone_size: few; cdr3_aa: CASSKSLVDYEQYF
v_call: TRBV7-9; clone_size: few; cdr3_aa: CASTPRLAGGVRSYNEQFF
v_call: TRBV12-3/TRBV12-4; clone_size: -; cdr3_aa: CASGYTGELFF
v_call: TRBV27; clone_size: -; cdr3_aa: CASCLTTFPPNGYTF
v_call: TRBV27; clone_size: few; cdr3_aa: CASSTWGGNQPQHF
v_call: TRBV27; clone_size: -; cdr3_aa: CASSFDRKNYGYTF
v_call: TRBV29-1; clone_size: -; cdr3_aa: CSVDLGQGAETQYF
v_call: TRBV28; clone_size: -; cdr3_aa: CASGLAGGADEQFF
v_call: TRBV10-3; clone_size: once; cdr3_aa: CAISVKLSGMNTEAFF
v_call: TRBV25-1; clone_size: once; cdr3_aa: CASSLWGGEFGEQFF
v_call: TRBV2; clone_size: -; cdr3_aa: CASVPDSGNTIYF
v_call: TRBV4-3; clone_size: -; cdr3_aa: CASSQEGLLSEKLFF
v_call: TRBV4-3; clone_size: once; cdr3_aa: CASSQGSIEQYF
v_call: TRBV24-1; clone_size: few; cdr3_aa: CATSGASGDSTDTQYF
v_call: TRBV9; clone_size: few; cdr3_aa: CASSDAQTSTDTQYF